This T cell receptor beta chain was found in a study of tumor-infiltrating lymphocytes in primary liver carcinoma. Across the study: The study included patients who were men and women aged 30 to 69 years. Study observations and caveats: Detection in all five tumor regions applied to only about 7.5-25% of top clones. Tumors carried a top-250-clone fraction significantly exceeding that of blood (p = 0.039).

Unsorted bulk tissue of about 20-31 mg yielded co-extracted RNA and DNA. Viable tumor cell content exceeded 75% in every tumor sample. Concerning this clonotype itself: Antigen: not known.

From roughly 0.55 ug of total RNA, TCR beta-specific cDNA was reverse-transcribed using a constant-region primer. ARM-PCR was slightly modified, and three nested multiplex PCR rounds with it gave rise to the TCR beta libraries. TCRdb fed the multiplex PCR reads into MiXCR, producing one record per CDR3 protein. The table lists more than 60,000 distinct CDR3 sequences, 60% to 75% of them singletons. The receptor was isolated from a man in his forties with primary liver carcinoma and hepatitis B virus infection. Sequences were obtained from liver tumor tissue from sampling region 4. Subset in this sample: tumor region T4, right-lateral pole.

CDR3: CSSSYRDRSTDTQYF. As DNA, the CDR3 is TGTAGCAGCAGTTACCGGGACAGGTCCACAGATACGCAGTATTTT. J is TRBJ2-3 and V is TRBV6-5; 8 nucleotides align to TRBD1. CDR1 is MNHEY, CDR2 SVGAGI, per germline. This CDR3 contains 15 residues.